This T cell receptor (beta chain) was found in a study of blood T cell repertoires in COVID-19. It was during active infection that Seattle patients were enrolled and then longitudinally followed. Sequencing was performed with immunoSEQ multiplex PCR; in TCRdb, only in-frame clones are kept and a portion is missing. The sample includes under 400,000 clones, 87% of them seen just once. This clonotype was obtained from a woman under 40 with COVID-19, enrolled during active disease. Sequencing input: peripheral blood.

Here the CDR3 reads CSPGVQETQYF. The CDR3 coding sequence is TGCTCACCGGGGGTTCAAGAGACCCAGTACTTC. V usage is TRBV20-1 and J usage is TRBJ2-5; weak D call: TRBD2 (6 bases). From germline, CDR1 is DFQATT and CDR2 SNEGSKA (reference sequence). The CDR3 contains 11 residues.